The clone carrying this TCR beta chain came up many times. Its antigen is not known. This sample's time point: longitudinal time-point 2. The unsorted libraries had their origin in 2 million PBMCs stored at -80 C. This specimen belongs to a study of neurological immune-mediated disorders. Each sequencing run yielded over 170 million TCR-beta sequences from 15-18 subjects. Using its own MiXCR run on the 5' RACE reads, TCRdb lists one record per CDR3 protein. Of some 48,000 distinct CDR3 sequences in the sample, over 10% were seen once. Study-level findings and limits: HTLV-1-associated myelopathy showed the most TCR clonal expansion; multiple sclerosis the least, below healthy controls. Expanded clones shared no CDR3 amino acid sequences across subjects, suggesting private repertoires in all groups.

Sequenced input: PBMCs. The sequence derives from a male donor with HTLV-1-associated myelopathy (HAM/TSP).

CDR3: CASSLTGTVYNSPLHF. In DNA, the CDR3 is TGTGCCAGCAGCTTGACCGGGACAGTCTATAATTCACCCCTCCACTTT. The genes are TRBV7-8 and TRBJ1-6, with 7 bases aligning to TRBD1. Looked up from germline, CDR1 is SGHVS and CDR2 is FQNEAQ. V shed 3 bases and J 3 bases; nucleotides not matched to a gene: 5. The CDR3 is made up of 16 amino acids.